This entry describes one TCR beta chain. Original analysis: Amplification from reference gene primers served as the basis for estimated nucleated cell counts. The method was immunoSEQ multiplex PCR; TCRdb's version includes in-frame clones alone and lacks a portion of them. That table gives V, J and clone size, and the DNA gave D and trimming. The sample holds about 120,000 clones, around 91% seen once. The Seattle patients joined while their infection was active and were tracked longitudinally afterward. The data are from a study of blood T cell repertoires in COVID-19. About the research overall: The United States, Italy and Spain provided the acute and convalescent COVID-19 samples. Sample material is recorded as cDNA or gDNA derived from T cells, B-cell-depleted T cells, or PBMCs.

The source of this sequence is a woman in her sixties or seventies with COVID-19, enrolled during active disease. The specimen was peripheral blood.

CDR3 nucleotide sequence: TGTGCCAGCAGTTACCACCCCGGACATGGGTTAAATCAGCCCCAGCATTTT. Protein sequence: CASSYHPGHGLNQPQHF. The V and J genes are TRBV6-2 or TRBV6-3 and TRBJ1-5; D perhaps matches TRBD1 (5 bases). V lost 2 bases to trimming and J lost 4 bases, with 18 bases between them. Germline V gene sequence: CDR1 MNHEY, CDR2 SVGEGT. This CDR3 has 17 residues.